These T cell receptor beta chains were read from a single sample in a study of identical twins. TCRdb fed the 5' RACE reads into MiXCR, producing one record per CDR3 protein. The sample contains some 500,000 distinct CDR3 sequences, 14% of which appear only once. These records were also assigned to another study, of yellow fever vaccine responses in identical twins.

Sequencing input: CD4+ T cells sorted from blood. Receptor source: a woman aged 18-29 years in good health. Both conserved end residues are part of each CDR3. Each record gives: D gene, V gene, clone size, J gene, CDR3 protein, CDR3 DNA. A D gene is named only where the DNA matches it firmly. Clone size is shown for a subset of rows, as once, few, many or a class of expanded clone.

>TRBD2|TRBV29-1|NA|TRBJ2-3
CSVFTYSGGTDTQYF
TGCAGCGTTTTCACGTATAGCGGGGGCACAGATACGCAGTATTTT
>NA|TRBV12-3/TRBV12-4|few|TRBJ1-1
CASRDTLNTEAFF
TGTGCCAGCAGAGACACATTGAACACTGAAGCTTTCTTT
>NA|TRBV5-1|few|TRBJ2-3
CASSLGGQLSTDTQYF
TGCGCCAGCAGCTTGGGTGGACAGCTAAGCACAGATACGCAGTATTTT
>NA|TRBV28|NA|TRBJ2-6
CASSRDPSGANVLTF
TGTGCCAGCAGCAGGGACCCTTCTGGGGCCAACGTCCTGACTTTC
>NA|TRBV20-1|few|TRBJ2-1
CSALTGPEQFF
TGCAGTGCCCTTACCGGGCCAGAGCAGTTCTTC
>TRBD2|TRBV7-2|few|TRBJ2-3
CASSLAWRGRRDTQYF
TGTGCCAGCAGCTTAGCTTGGCGGGGGAGAAGGGATACGCAGTATTTT
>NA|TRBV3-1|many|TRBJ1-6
CASSQADRAYSPLHF
TGTGCCAGCAGCCAAGCGGATAGGGCGTACTCACCCCTCCACTTT
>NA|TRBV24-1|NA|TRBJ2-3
CATSDSRGLQGTQYF
TGTGCCACCAGTGATTCGAGAGGACTCCAGGGGACGCAGTATTTT
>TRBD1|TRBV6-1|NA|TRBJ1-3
CASKPGQGRYTIYF
TGTGCCAGCAAACCGGGACAGGGCAGGTACACCATATATTTT
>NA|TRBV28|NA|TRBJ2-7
CASSTGRGSYEQYF
TGTGCCAGCAGTACAGGGCGGGGCTCCTACGAGCAGTACTTC
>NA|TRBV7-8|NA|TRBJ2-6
CASSPLATGANVLTF
TGTGCCAGCAGTCCACTCGCGACGGGGGCCAACGTCCTGACTTTC
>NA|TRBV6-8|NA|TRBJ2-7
CASRSSTYEQYF
TGTGCCAGCAGGAGCTCTACCTACGAGCAGTACTTC
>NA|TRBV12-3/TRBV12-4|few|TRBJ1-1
CATRKGGIVTEAFF
TGTGCCACCCGAAAAGGGGGAATCGTCACTGAAGCTTTCTTT